This T cell receptor beta chain was identified in a study of T cells in Graves' hyperthyroidism and ophthalmopathy. Study-level findings and limits: Most thyroid clonotypes that were expanded above 0.001 also turned up in blood. Median prediction lead before ophthalmopathy onset was about 6.7 months with the model.

With a duration under 2 months, the hyperthyroidism was newly diagnosed in patients aged 18 to 65. V was pared by 8 bases and J by 5 bases, with 10 bases between. Germline-derived CDR1 and CDR2 are MNHNS and SASEGT. This CDR3 is 11 amino acids long. This clonotype has ten or more counts. Antigen specificity is unknown. Researchers amplified the TCR beta CDR3 regions from RNA transcripts. HTBI primers drove first-round RT-PCR of the TCR CDR3. MiXCR, run by TCRdb on the multiplex PCR reads, gives a single entry per CDR3 protein. The data hold fewer than 600,000 distinct CDR3 sequences, with approximately 15% observed a single time.

The rearrangement links TRBV6-1 to TRBJ2-7; D gene unclear. Material: blood. The sequence was collected from a woman aged 18 to 35 with Graves' hyperthyroidism. The CDR3 region is CASLGGDEQYF. The CDR3, as DNA: TGTGCCAGCCTGGGTGGAGACGAGCAGTACTTC.